This T cell receptor (beta chain) comes out of a study of T cell repertoires in cytomegalovirus infection. The V end was cut by 8 bases, the J end by 5 bases, with 15 bases between. The CDR3 extends over 13 amino acids. CDR1 is LNHDA, CDR2 SQIVND, per germline (reference sequence). MiXCR was run by TCRdb on the reads, yielding one entry per CDR3 protein. The sample consists of roughly 920,000 distinct CDR3 sequences, around a third of them appearing once. This clonotype appeared a few times. Its antigen is unknown. This sequence originates from a human donor in good health (CMV status not recorded). Some clones in this sample may be carry-over from other donors' samples. The chain couples TRBV19 to TRBJ2-5; D gene unclear. The sequenced sample was cultured CD8+ T cells from PBMCs, obtained from culture after CMV antigen stimulation. CDR3 bases: TGTGCCAGTCGACGGCTGGTCGAGGAGACCCAGTACTTC. This sequence encodes CASRRLVEETQYF.